This TCR beta chain was retrieved from a study of cytomegalovirus exposure and HLA in healthy donors. Study-wide context: The study's early data release held around 85 million unique TCRs from HLA-typed donors.

These donors counted as nominally healthy when sampled, but unrecorded immune exposures were likely. The PCR made use of 60 Vbeta and 13 Jbeta primers. Here immunoSEQ multiplex PCR was the method, and the copy in TCRdb shows in-frame clones only, minus some. This specimen shows roughly 50,000 clones; the ten leading clones hold around 26%. The TCR comes from a man aged 40-50 years in good health and CMV-seropositive. The sequencing sample was made of PBMCs.

The chain's CDR3 is CASSFPRQGSYEQYF. The CDR3 bases are TGTGCCAGCAGCTTTCCGAGACAGGGGTCCTACGAGCAGTACTTC. The chain couples TRBV7-3 to TRBJ2-7, with 8 bases lining up with TRBD1. The CDR3 sequence is 15 residues long. V lost 3 bases to trimming and J lost 1 base; unmatched junction nucleotides: 5. CDR1 is SGHTA, CDR2 FQGTGA, per germline.